The table lists the clone carrying this T cell receptor (beta chain) with a count of one. The antigen is not known. V shed 2 bases and J shed 4 bases, with 14 bases lying between them. CDR3 length: 15 amino acids. Germline CDR1 is SGHTA and CDR2 is FQGTGA. The sample comes from a study of lymphopenia after photon versus proton radiotherapy. The study, taken as a whole, reports: Only patients who died were analyzed for survival; proton advantage is unproven.

Data came from immunoSEQ multiplex PCR; TCRdb stores just in-frame clones and leaves some out. This table has around 20,000 clones, about 93% appearing once. Sequencing used peripheral blood, obtained from a patient treated with photon-based radiotherapy. J is TRBJ2-5 and V is TRBV7-3, with a tentative D call TRBD1 (5 bases). The origin of this receptor is a man aged 55 to 69 with pancreatic cancer. Written as DNA, the CDR3 is TGTGCCAGCAGCTTACGCTGCAGGGTGGGAGAGACCCAGTACTTC. This sequence encodes CASSLRCRVGETQYF.